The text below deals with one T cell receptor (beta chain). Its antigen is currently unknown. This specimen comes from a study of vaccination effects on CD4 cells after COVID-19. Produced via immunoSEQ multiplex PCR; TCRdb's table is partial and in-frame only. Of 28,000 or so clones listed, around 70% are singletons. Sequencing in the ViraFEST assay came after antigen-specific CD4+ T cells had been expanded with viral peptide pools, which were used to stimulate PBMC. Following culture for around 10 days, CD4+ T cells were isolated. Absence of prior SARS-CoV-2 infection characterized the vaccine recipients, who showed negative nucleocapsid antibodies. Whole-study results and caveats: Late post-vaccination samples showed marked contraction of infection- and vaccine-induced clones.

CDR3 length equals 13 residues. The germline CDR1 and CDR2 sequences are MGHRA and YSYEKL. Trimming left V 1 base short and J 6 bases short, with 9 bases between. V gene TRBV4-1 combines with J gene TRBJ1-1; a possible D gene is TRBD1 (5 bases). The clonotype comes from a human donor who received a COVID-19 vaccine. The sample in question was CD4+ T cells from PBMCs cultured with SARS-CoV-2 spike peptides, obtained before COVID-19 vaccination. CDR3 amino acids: CASSQGQFAEAFF. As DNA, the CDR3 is TGCGCCAGCAGCCAAGGACAGTTCGCTGAAGCTTTCTTT.